This entry lists 15 T cell receptor beta chains sequenced from one sample in a study of blood T cell repertoires in COVID-19. Data came from immunoSEQ multiplex PCR; TCRdb stores just in-frame clones and leaves some out. The sample consists of roughly 380,000 clones, roughly 87% of them appearing once. Sequenced material: PBMCs or T cells enriched from blood (not recorded which). These receptors all come from a woman aged 25-40 years who had recovered from COVID-19.

The J gene is TRBJ2-3, the V gene TRBV28, with TRBD2 matching 10 bases. The CDR3 has 14 amino acids. V shed 4 bases and J 7 bases; nucleotides not matched to a gene: 5. Germline CDR1 reads MDHEN; CDR2 reads SYDVKM. CDR3 region: CASSWRTSGHTQYF. Written as DNA, the CDR3 is TGTGCCAGCAGTTGGAGGACTAGCGGTCATACGCAGTATTTT.

The chain couples TRBV19 to TRBJ1-2; 8 bases agree with TRBD1. V lost 3 bases to trimming and J lost 7 bases; unmatched junction nucleotides: 4. The CDR3 length is 13 residues. The germline CDR1 and CDR2 sequences are LNHDA and SQIVND (reference sequence). Here the CDR3 reads CASSMGTGPGYTF. The CDR3 DNA reads TGTGCCAGTAGTATGGGGACAGGCCCTGGCTACACCTTC.

As regards this clone: No conserved phenylalanine or tryptophan ends this CDR3, so it is likely a read error. Because the CDR3's place on the DNA is in doubt, the DNA is left out and the CDR3 is given as listed by TCRdb. The chain joins TRBV15 to TRBJ2-7; the table's TRBD2 call for D was not verified on the DNA. The length of the CDR3 is 13 amino acids, counting both ends. CDR1 and CDR2 from the germline V gene are LNHNV and YYDKDF (reference sequence). CDR3 in amino acids: CATSRDTLLGRGP.

CDR3 sequence (DNA): TGTGCCAGTAGTATTCCCCAGGGGGGCAGGTTAAGCAATCAGCCCCAGCATTTT. Encoded protein: CASSIPQGGRLSNQPQHF. The chain joins TRBV19 to TRBJ1-5; 7 nucleotides agree with TRBD1. V gave up 3 bases and J gave up 1 base; unmatched junction bases: 12. Per germline, CDR1 LNHDA and CDR2 SQIVND (reference sequence). The CDR3 length is 18 residues.

V gene TRBV7-8 combines with J gene TRBJ1-5; the D is unclear. Germline CDR1 and CDR2: SGHVS and FQNEAQ. This CDR3 spans 15 amino acids. Trimming cost V 1 base and J 5 bases, with 12 bases left between them. CDR3 sequence: CASSLGARWDQPQHF. CDR3 nucleotides: TGTGCCAGCAGCTTAGGGGCCAGATGGGATCAGCCCCAGCATTTT. Complete variable domain (other parts from reference TRBV7-8 and TRBJ1-5): GAGVSQSPRYKVAKRGQDVALRCDPISGHVSLFWYQQALGQGPEFLTYFQNEAQLDKSGLPSDRFFAERPEGSVSTLKIQRTQQEDSAVYLCASSLGARWDQPQHFGDGTRLSIL.

As to this clone: Other nucleotide sequences from this sample produce the same CDR3. V gene TRBV3-1 (or the pseudogene TRBV3-2) combines with J gene TRBJ1-5; D gene uncertain. CDR3 length: 14 residues. Germline assignment: CDR1 LGHDT and CDR2 YNNKEL (reference sequence). Between the trimmed V and J ends, which lost 1 base and 2 bases, there was a span of 6 bases. CDR3 loop: CASSQGGGNQPQHF. The CDR3 DNA follows: TGTGCCAGCAGCCAAGGCGGGGGCAATCAGCCCCAGCATTTT.

This chain links TRBV15 with TRBJ1-1, with D maybe TRBD1 (5 bases). Trimming stripped 5 bases from V and 6 bases from J, with 16 bases between. CDR3 size: 14 residues. The germline V gene has CDR1 LNHNV and CDR2 YYDKDF (reference sequence). The CDR3 sequence: CATSGKGGRAEAFF. CDR3 DNA sequence: TGTGCCACCAGCGGCAAGGGCGGCAGGGCTGAAGCTTTCTTT.

V is TRBV18 and J is TRBJ2-7; 7 positions match TRBD2. The CDR3 length is 13 residues. Germline CDR1 KGHSH, CDR2 LQKENI. J lost 5 bases, V lost 10 bases, and 11 bases had no gene match. The CDR3 sequence: CATSSRESDEQYF. The CDR3 DNA reads as TGTGCCACCTCCTCGCGGGAGTCAGACGAGCAGTACTTC. Looking up the rest from reference TRBV18 and TRBJ2-7 gives the full variable domain: NAGVMQNPRHLVRRRGQEARLRCSPMKGHSHVYWYRQLPEEGLKFMVYLQKENIIDESGMPKERFSAEFPKEGPSILRIQQVVRGDSAAYFCATSSRESDEQYFGPGTRLTVT.

V usage is TRBV7-2 and J usage is TRBJ1-5; D gene unclear. The V and J ends lost 2 bases and 1 base respectively, with 9 bases between them. The V gene's germline CDR1 is SGHTA and CDR2 FQGNSA. The CDR3 runs 15 residues. CDR3 nucleotides: TGTGCCAGCAGCTTATTGCCGGGGAGCAATCAGCCCCAGCATTTT. This codes for CASSLLPGSNQPQHF. Combining the CDR3 with reference TRBV7-2 and TRBJ1-5 gives the whole variable domain GAGVSQSPSNKVTEKGKDVELRCDPISGHTALYWYRQSLGQGLEFLIYFQGNSAPDKSGLPSDRFSAERTGGSVSTLTIQRTQQEDSAVYLCASSLLPGSNQPQHFGDGTRLSIL.

The chain uses TRBV5-6 and TRBJ2-7, with a tentative D call TRBD2 (5 bases). Per germline, CDR1 SGHDT and CDR2 YYEEEE. The CDR3 contains 14 residues. Trimming shortened V by 3 bases and J by 6 bases, and 16 bases separated the two germline ends. This chain's CDR3 is CASSSPGNQPEQYF. The CDR3 coding sequence is TGTGCCAGCAGCTCCCCCGGGAACCAACCCGAGCAGTACTTC.

This chain links TRBV25-1 with TRBJ1-6; TRBD1 aligns across 9 bases. The length of the CDR3 is 16 residues. CDR1 and CDR2 from the germline V gene are MGHDK and SYGVNS. Trimming cost V 6 bases and J 6 bases; bases outside gene matches: 9. CDR3 nucleotide sequence: TGTGCCAGCAGCCCCCCCGGGACAGGGTTTAATTCACCCCTCCACTTT. Protein product: CASSPPGTGFNSPLHF.

On this clone itself: The same CDR3 also results from other DNA sequences found in this sample. J is TRBJ2-1 and V is TRBV7-3; 10 bases align to TRBD2. Germline CDR1 is SGHTA and CDR2 is FQGTGA. The CDR3 loop spans 16 amino acids. The ends lost 1 base at V and 4 bases at J; junction bases unmatched: 4. CDR3: CASSLNSGGPYNEQFF. The CDR3 nucleotides read TGTGCCAGCAGCTTAAATAGCGGGGGGCCATACAATGAGCAGTTCTTC. Full variable domain (rest looked up from reference TRBV7-3 and TRBJ2-1): GAGVSQTPSNKVTEKGKYVELRCDPISGHTALYWYRQSLGQGPEFLIYFQGTGAADDSGLPNDRFFAVRPEGSVSTLKIQRTERGDSAVYLCASSLNSGGPYNEQFFGPGTRLTVL.

This clone was seen just once. CDR3 protein: CASRPETVNTEAFF. The CDR3 DNA is TGTGCCAGCAGACCCGAGACAGTTAACACTGAAGCTTTCTTT. V usage is TRBV7-9 and J usage is TRBJ1-1; possible D gene TRBD1, 5 bases. The CDR3 is 14 residues long. Germline V lookup: CDR1 SEHNR, CDR2 FQNEAQ (reference sequence). V lost 6 bases, J lost 2 bases, and 13 bases lay in between.

The rearrangement uses TRBV30 and TRBJ2-3; maybe TRBD2 (5 bases). V was cut by 3 bases and J by 7 bases, with 23 bases left in between. Germline-derived CDR1 and CDR2 are GTSNPN and SVGIG (reference sequence). CDR3 length: 16 amino acids. Written as DNA, the CDR3 is TGTGCCTGGAGCGGAGGACCACTCGCATCAGAAAATACGCAGTATTTT. It yields the protein CAWSGGPLASENTQYF.

The chain has TRBV7-9 and TRBJ2-1; 12 bases are shared with TRBD2. Trimming at V came to 3 bases and at J to 8 bases, leaving 8 bases not matched to a gene. Looked up from germline, CDR1 is SEHNR and CDR2 is FQNEAQ (reference sequence). The CDR3 covers 16 residues. The CDR3 DNA sequence: TGTGCCAGCAGCTTCCTTCGGACTAGCGGGGTTGATGAGCAGTTCTTC. Protein product: CASSFLRTSGVDEQFF.